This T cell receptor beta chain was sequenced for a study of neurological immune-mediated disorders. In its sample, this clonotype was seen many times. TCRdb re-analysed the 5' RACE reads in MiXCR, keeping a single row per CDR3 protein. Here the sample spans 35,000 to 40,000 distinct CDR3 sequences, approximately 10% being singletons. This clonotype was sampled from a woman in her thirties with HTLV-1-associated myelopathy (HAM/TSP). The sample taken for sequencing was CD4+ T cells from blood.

CDR3 amino acids: CSARDSMRAYGYTF. CDR3 bases: TGCAGTGCTAGAGATTCGATGCGGGCGTATGGCTACACCTTC. The chain recombines TRBV20-1 with TRBJ1-2; D not resolved. CDR1 and CDR2 (germline): DFQATT, SNEGSKA (reference sequence). The CDR3 contains 14 residues. V lost 0 bases to trimming and J lost 5 bases, with 13 bases between them.